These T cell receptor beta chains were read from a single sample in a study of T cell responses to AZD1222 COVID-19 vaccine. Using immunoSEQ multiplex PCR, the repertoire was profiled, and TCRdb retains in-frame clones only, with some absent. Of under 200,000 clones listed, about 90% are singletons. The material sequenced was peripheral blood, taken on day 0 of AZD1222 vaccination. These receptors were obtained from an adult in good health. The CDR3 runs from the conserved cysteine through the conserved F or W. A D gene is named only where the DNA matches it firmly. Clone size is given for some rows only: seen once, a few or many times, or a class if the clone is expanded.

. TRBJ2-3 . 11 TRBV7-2 TGTGCCAGCAGCTCAGTGGATACGCAGTATTTT CASSSVDTQYF
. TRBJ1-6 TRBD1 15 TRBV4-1 TGCGCCAGCAGCCCCCGGGACAGGAATAATTCACCCCTCCACTTT CASSPRDRNNSPLHF
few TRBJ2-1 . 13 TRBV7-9 TGTGCCAGCAGCTTAGTTGGGAGGTATGAGCAGTTCTTC CASSLVGRYEQFF
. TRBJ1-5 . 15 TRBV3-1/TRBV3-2 TGTGCCAGCAGCCAAGATATAGGGTCGTCCAAGCCCCAGCATTTT CASSQDIGSSKPQHF
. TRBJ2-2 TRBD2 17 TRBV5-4 TGTGCCAGCAGCACCTCCGGGACTAGCGGATACACCGGGGAGCTGTTTTTT CASSTSGTSGYTGELFF
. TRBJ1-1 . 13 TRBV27 TGTGCCAGCAGTTTATGGAGGAGCACTGAAGCTTTCTTT CASSLWRSTEAFF
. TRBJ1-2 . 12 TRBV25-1 TGTGCCAGCAGTCGGACGAAGGGTGGCTACACCTTC CASSRTKGGYTF
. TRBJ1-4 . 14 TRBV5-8 TGTGCCAGCAGAACAAGGGGCTCTAATGAAAAACTGTTTTTT CASRTRGSNEKLFF
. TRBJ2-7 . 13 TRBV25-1 TGTGCCACCTCAGGGTTAACTTCGAACGAGCAGTACTTC CATSGLTSNEQYF
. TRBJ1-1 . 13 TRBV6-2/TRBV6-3 TGTGCCAGCAGTTACAACTTGAACACTGAAGCTTTCTTT CASSYNLNTEAFF
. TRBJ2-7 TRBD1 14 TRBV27 TGTGCCAGCAGTAGAGGGGGCGGCTCCTACGAGCAGTACTTC CASSRGGGSYEQYF
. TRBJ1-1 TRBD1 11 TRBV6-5 TGTGCCAGCAGACAGGGGAGAGAAGCTTTCTTT CASRQGREAFF
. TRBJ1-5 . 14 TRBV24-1 TGTGCCACGCAAGGGGGGACGAGCAATCAGCCCCAGCATTTT CATQGGTSNQPQHF
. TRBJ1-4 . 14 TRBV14 TGTGCCAGCAGCCAGGCGCGAACTAATGAAAAACTGTTTTTT CASSQARTNEKLFF
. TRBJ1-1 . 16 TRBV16 TGTGCCAGCAGTCCCACAGAAGGAAAATTGAACACTGAAGCTTTCTTT CASSPTEGKLNTEAFF
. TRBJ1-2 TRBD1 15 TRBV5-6 TGTGCCAGCAGCGCAGGAGACAGGGCCTTGAGTGGCTACACCTTC CASSAGDRALSGYTF
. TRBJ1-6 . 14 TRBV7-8 TGTGCCAGCAGCCCTCCGGGGGTTTCTTCACCCCTCCACTTT CASSPPGVSSPLHF
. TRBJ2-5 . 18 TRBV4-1 TGCGCCAGCAGCCAAGACAGGTTTAGTTGGGGTTCCCAAGAGACCCAGTACTTC CASSQDRFSWGSQETQYF
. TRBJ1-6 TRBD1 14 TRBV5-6 TGTGCCAGCAGCACAAGACAGGGGCGCTCACCCCTCCACTTT CASSTRQGRSPLHF
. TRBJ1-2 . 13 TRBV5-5 TGTGCCAGCAGCTCGAGAGGGGGCTATGGCTACACCTTC CASSSRGGYGYTF
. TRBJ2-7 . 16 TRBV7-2 TGTGCCAGCAGCTTAGCGCCCCAGGGAAAAATCTACGAGCAGTACTTC CASSLAPQGKIYEQYF
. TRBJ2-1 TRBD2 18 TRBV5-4 TGTGCCAGCAGCTTCGTCTCAAGACTAGCGGGAGGGGACAATGAGCAGTTCTTC CASSFVSRLAGGDNEQFF
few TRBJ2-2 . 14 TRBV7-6 TGTGCCAGCACCCATGGGGGGGCAGGCGGGGAGCTGTTTTTT CASTHGGAGGELFF
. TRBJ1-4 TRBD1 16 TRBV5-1 TGCGCCAGCAGCTTAGGGACAGGGGGCATGGATGAAAAACTGTTTTTT CASSLGTGGMDEKLFF
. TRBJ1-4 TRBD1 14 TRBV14 TGTGCCAGCAGCTTACAGGGGTCGGGTGAAAAACTGTTTTTT CASSLQGSGEKLFF
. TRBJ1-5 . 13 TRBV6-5 TGTGCCAGCAGTCGCAGGGGAAATCAGCCCCAGCATTTT CASSRRGNQPQHF
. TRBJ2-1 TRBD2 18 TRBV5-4 TGTGCCAGCAGCGACACTAGCGGGAGGGGGAGCTCCTACAATGAGCAGTTCTTC CASSDTSGRGSSYNEQFF